A selection of T cell receptor beta chains follows, all from one sample in a study of blood T cell repertoires in COVID-19. The assay was immunoSEQ multiplex PCR, and TCRdb's table has in-frame clones only and misses some. This table holds roughly 500,000 clones, 70% to 90% found once. Material: peripheral blood. Receptors originate from a human donor in a cohort sampled during active COVID-19. CDR3s include the opening cysteine and the closing phenylalanine or tryptophan. The D gene is left open where the match is weak. The size field is filled for only some rows; it gives once, few, many or a size class.

v_gene: TRBV7-2
abundance: .
j_gene: TRBJ1-1
d_gene: .
CDR3nt: TGTGCCAGCAGCTTAGTAGTAACTACCACTGAAGCTTTCTTT
CDR3aa: CASSLVVTTTEAFF

v_gene: TRBV7-2
abundance: .
j_gene: TRBJ2-7
d_gene: TRBD1
CDR3nt: TGTGCCAGCAGCCCACAGGGGGAGCAGTACTTC
CDR3aa: CASSPQGEQYF

v_gene: TRBV7-8
abundance: few
j_gene: TRBJ2-7
d_gene: TRBD1
CDR3nt: TGTGCCAGCAGCTTAGGGACAGGGGCCTACGAGCAGTACTTC
CDR3aa: CASSLGTGAYEQYF

v_gene: TRBV18
abundance: .
j_gene: TRBJ2-1
d_gene: TRBD2
CDR3nt: TGTGCCAGCTCACTCGAGACTAGCAGTGGTGCCTCCTACAATGAGCAGTTCTTC
CDR3aa: CASSLETSSGASYNEQFF

v_gene: TRBV6-4
abundance: .
j_gene: TRBJ1-2
d_gene: TRBD1
CDR3nt: TGTGCCAGCAGTGACTCGACAGGGGGCATCGGCTATGGCTACACCTTC
CDR3aa: CASSDSTGGIGYGYTF

v_gene: TRBV5-1
abundance: .
j_gene: TRBJ1-3
d_gene: TRBD1
CDR3nt: TGCGCCAGCAGCTCCGGGACAGGCCGCTCTGGAAACACCATATATTTT
CDR3aa: CASSSGTGRSGNTIYF

v_gene: TRBV5-1
abundance: once
j_gene: TRBJ2-7
d_gene: TRBD1
CDR3nt: TGCGCCAGCAGCTTGTCCGGGACAGGGGGAGAAGAGCAGTACTTC
CDR3aa: CASSLSGTGGEEQYF

v_gene: TRBV10-3
abundance: .
j_gene: TRBJ2-7
d_gene: .
CDR3nt: .
CDR3aa: CAISRAGREAEQYF

v_gene: TRBV5-1
abundance: .
j_gene: TRBJ2-3
d_gene: .
CDR3nt: TGCGCCAGCAGCTTGGTAGGATCAGGGGGCACAGATACGCAGTATTTT
CDR3aa: CASSLVGSGGTDTQYF

v_gene: TRBV30
abundance: .
j_gene: TRBJ1-3
d_gene: .
CDR3nt: TGTGCCTGGAGGGTAGGCGGGGGAAACACCATATATTTT
CDR3aa: CAWRVGGGNTIYF

v_gene: TRBV5-1
abundance: .
j_gene: TRBJ1-3
d_gene: TRBD1
CDR3nt: TGCGCCAGCAGCTTGGGGACAGGAGTCTCTGGAAACACCATATATTTT
CDR3aa: CASSLGTGVSGNTIYF

v_gene: TRBV5-1
abundance: .
j_gene: TRBJ2-2
d_gene: .
CDR3nt: TGCGCCAGCAGCTTGGCTAGCACGCTAACCGGGGAGCTGTTTTTT
CDR3aa: CASSLASTLTGELFF

v_gene: TRBV14
abundance: .
j_gene: TRBJ1-1
d_gene: .
CDR3nt: TGTGCCAGCAGCCAAGGGCCCGGCAGGGCCACTGAAGCTTTCTTT
CDR3aa: CASSQGPGRATEAFF

v_gene: TRBV7-9
abundance: .
j_gene: TRBJ1-2
d_gene: .
CDR3nt: TGTGCCAGCAGCTTATCTTTGGGCAGGGCGAAGAGTGGCTACACCTTC
CDR3aa: CASSLSLGRAKSGYTF

v_gene: TRBV7-3
abundance: .
j_gene: TRBJ2-5
d_gene: TRBD1
CDR3nt: TGTGCCAGCAGCTCCTCCGGGACAGGGGGCATTGAGACCCAGTACTTC
CDR3aa: CASSSSGTGGIETQYF

v_gene: TRBV29-1
abundance: .
j_gene: TRBJ1-1
d_gene: TRBD1
CDR3nt: TGCAGCGTTGACGGGACAGGGGGCCTCATGAACACTGAAGCTTTCTTT
CDR3aa: CSVDGTGGLMNTEAFF

v_gene: TRBV20-1
abundance: .
j_gene: TRBJ2-3
d_gene: .
CDR3nt: TGCAGTGCTAGTCTCTCCTCACTATTCCCAGATACGCAGTATTTT
CDR3aa: CSASLSSLFPDTQYF

v_gene: TRBV7-2
abundance: .
j_gene: TRBJ2-5
d_gene: TRBD1
CDR3nt: TGTGCCAGCAGCTTAGGGTTAAGGGACAGGGGTGCGGGAGAGACCCAGTACTTC
CDR3aa: CASSLGLRDRGAGETQYF

v_gene: TRBV28
abundance: .
j_gene: TRBJ2-7
d_gene: TRBD1
CDR3nt: TGTGCCAGCAGCTTCAGGACAGGGTTTATCTACGAGCAGTACTTC
CDR3aa: CASSFRTGFIYEQYF

v_gene: TRBV15
abundance: .
j_gene: TRBJ2-1
d_gene: TRBD2
CDR3nt: TGTGCCACCAGCAGAGGAGGTAGCGGGAGAAATGAGCAGTTCTTC
CDR3aa: CATSRGGSGRNEQFF

v_gene: TRBV7-2
abundance: .
j_gene: TRBJ1-5
d_gene: .
CDR3nt: TGTGCCAGCAGCTTATTTCTTGGGGCGCCCCAGCCCCAGCATTTT
CDR3aa: CASSLFLGAPQPQHF

v_gene: TRBV4-1
abundance: many
j_gene: TRBJ2-3
d_gene: .
CDR3nt: TGCGCCAGCAGCCCGACGCCCAGCGACCGCACAGATACGCAGTATTTT
CDR3aa: CASSPTPSDRTDTQYF

v_gene: TRBV15
abundance: once
j_gene: TRBJ2-1
d_gene: .
CDR3nt: TGTGCCACCAGCAGAGATAGGGAGGAGAGCAATGAGCAGTTCTTC
CDR3aa: CATSRDREESNEQFF

v_gene: TRBV19
abundance: .
j_gene: TRBJ1-2
d_gene: TRBD1
CDR3nt: TGTGCCAGTGCCCCACAGGGGGATAACTATGGCTACACCTTC
CDR3aa: CASAPQGDNYGYTF

v_gene: TRBV4-1
abundance: .
j_gene: TRBJ2-1
d_gene: TRBD2
CDR3nt: TGCGCCAGCAGCCCCCCTAGGACTAGCGGGAGCAATGAGCAGTTCTTC
CDR3aa: CASSPPRTSGSNEQFF

v_gene: TRBV3-1/TRBV3-2
abundance: .
j_gene: TRBJ2-2
d_gene: TRBD1
CDR3nt: TGTGCCAGCAGCCAACCCGGGACAGGGCCTACCGGGGAGCTGTTTTTT
CDR3aa: CASSQPGTGPTGELFF

v_gene: TRBV5-8
abundance: .
j_gene: TRBJ2-4
d_gene: .
CDR3nt: TGTGCCAGCAGCCCTCGGTTGCACCAAGCCAAAAACATTCAGTACTTC
CDR3aa: CASSPRLHQAKNIQYF

v_gene: TRBV7-2
abundance: .
j_gene: TRBJ1-2
d_gene: .
CDR3nt: TGTGCCAGCACCAGACTTAATGGCTACACCTTC
CDR3aa: CASTRLNGYTF

v_gene: TRBV30
abundance: .
j_gene: TRBJ1-5
d_gene: TRBD1
CDR3nt: TGTGCCTGGAGTGGGCAGGGGGCAGGTCAGCCCCAGCATTTT
CDR3aa: CAWSGQGAGQPQHF

v_gene: TRBV7-9
abundance: few
j_gene: TRBJ1-3
d_gene: TRBD1
CDR3nt: TGTGCCGGCAAACAGGGGGCTGGAAACACCATATATTTT
CDR3aa: CAGKQGAGNTIYF

v_gene: TRBV5-4
abundance: .
j_gene: TRBJ2-1
d_gene: TRBD2
CDR3nt: TGTGCCAGCAGCTTGGGACTAGCGGAGGACAATGAGCAGTTCTTC
CDR3aa: CASSLGLAEDNEQFF

v_gene: TRBV5-1
abundance: .
j_gene: TRBJ1-2
d_gene: .
CDR3nt: TGCGCCAGTGGAGACAGCCCCCCTGGCTACACCTTC
CDR3aa: CASGDSPPGYTF

v_gene: TRBV9
abundance: .
j_gene: TRBJ2-3
d_gene: .
CDR3nt: TGTGCCAGCAGCGTAGCAGGCCGCACAGATACGCAGTATTTT
CDR3aa: CASSVAGRTDTQYF

v_gene: TRBV7-9
abundance: few
j_gene: TRBJ2-1
d_gene: .
CDR3nt: TGTGCCAGCAGTATACAGGTACCCTACAATGAGCAGTTCTTC
CDR3aa: CASSIQVPYNEQFF

v_gene: TRBV5-1
abundance: .
j_gene: TRBJ2-3
d_gene: .
CDR3nt: TGCGCCAGCAGCTTCCGGCCTAGGGGGAACGCAGATACGCAGTATTTT
CDR3aa: CASSFRPRGNADTQYF

v_gene: TRBV30
abundance: .
j_gene: TRBJ1-4
d_gene: .
CDR3nt: TGTGCCTGGAGTCGTACATCTAATGAAAAACTGTTTTTT
CDR3aa: CAWSRTSNEKLFF

v_gene: TRBV7-2
abundance: .
j_gene: TRBJ2-3
d_gene: TRBD2
CDR3nt: TGTGCCAGCAGCTTAGCCCGGACTAGCGGGAGGCTTAGCACAGATACGCAGTATTTT
CDR3aa: CASSLARTSGRLSTDTQYF

v_gene: TRBV27
abundance: .
j_gene: TRBJ1-2
d_gene: TRBD1
CDR3nt: TGTGCCAGCAGTTTTCACGGACAGGGCCTCTATGGCTACACCTTC
CDR3aa: CASSFHGQGLYGYTF

v_gene: TRBV25-1
abundance: .
j_gene: TRBJ2-7
d_gene: .
CDR3nt: TGTGCCAGCAGTGAGGGGCAGAACTACAACGAGCAGTACTTC
CDR3aa: CASSEGQNYNEQYF

v_gene: TRBV19
abundance: .
j_gene: TRBJ2-5
d_gene: TRBD1
CDR3nt: TGTGCCAGTAGTAGGGACAGGGGGAACCAAGAGACCCAGTACTTC
CDR3aa: CASSRDRGNQETQYF

v_gene: TRBV28
abundance: .
j_gene: TRBJ1-1
d_gene: TRBD1
CDR3nt: TGTGCCAGCAGTAGGCCGGGACAGGGGGCCACTGAAGCTTTCTTT
CDR3aa: CASSRPGQGATEAFF

v_gene: TRBV4-3
abundance: .
j_gene: TRBJ1-6
d_gene: .
CDR3nt: TGCGCCAGCAGCCAAAACGCGGACAAGAGAAATTCACCCCTCCACTTT
CDR3aa: CASSQNADKRNSPLHF

v_gene: TRBV30
abundance: .
j_gene: TRBJ2-7
d_gene: TRBD1
CDR3nt: TGTGCCTGGAGGGTAACGGGACAGGGGAGAGGCGAGCAGTACTTC
CDR3aa: CAWRVTGQGRGEQYF

v_gene: TRBV27
abundance: .
j_gene: TRBJ2-1
d_gene: .
CDR3nt: TGTGCCAGCAGTCCGCCCCAGGGAACAGTGCAGTTCTTC
CDR3aa: CASSPPQGTVQFF

v_gene: TRBV9
abundance: .
j_gene: TRBJ2-7
d_gene: TRBD2
CDR3nt: TGTGCCAGCAGTAGAGAGGGGACTAGCGGGAGGAGAGAGCAGTACTTC
CDR3aa: CASSREGTSGRREQYF

v_gene: TRBV6-4
abundance: .
j_gene: TRBJ2-2
d_gene: TRBD1
CDR3nt: TGTGCCAGCAGTGACCCCGGGACAGGGGGAAACACCGGGGAGCTGTTTTTT
CDR3aa: CASSDPGTGGNTGELFF

v_gene: TRBV2
abundance: once
j_gene: TRBJ1-4
d_gene: TRBD1
CDR3nt: TGTGCCAGCAGGGATATGGGACAGCCTAATGAAAAACTGTTTTTT
CDR3aa: CASRDMGQPNEKLFF

v_gene: TRBV29-1
abundance: .
j_gene: TRBJ1-1
d_gene: .
CDR3nt: TGCAGCGTTGATACTGGGAGCGGGCGCACTGAAGCTTTCTTT
CDR3aa: CSVDTGSGRTEAFF

v_gene: TRBV30
abundance: .
j_gene: TRBJ2-7
d_gene: TRBD2
CDR3nt: TGTGCCTGGAGTCGGGGGGAGGGGGAGCAGTACTTC
CDR3aa: CAWSRGEGEQYF

v_gene: TRBV27
abundance: .
j_gene: TRBJ2-7
d_gene: .
CDR3nt: TGTGCCAGCAGTCTCTATTTGTCGGCAGGGGAAGAGCAGTACTTC
CDR3aa: CASSLYLSAGEEQYF

v_gene: TRBV9
abundance: .
j_gene: TRBJ2-7
d_gene: .
CDR3nt: TGTGCCAGCAGCGTAGACGGGGGCTACGAGCAGTACTTC
CDR3aa: CASSVDGGYEQYF

v_gene: TRBV6-1
abundance: few
j_gene: TRBJ1-1
d_gene: TRBD1
CDR3nt: TGTGCCAGCAGTGAAATTACAGGGGGCATCACTGAAGCTTTCTTT
CDR3aa: CASSEITGGITEAFF

v_gene: TRBV27
abundance: .
j_gene: TRBJ1-5
d_gene: .
CDR3nt: TGTGCCAGCAGTTTCGCGGATAGCAATCAGCCCCAGCATTTT
CDR3aa: CASSFADSNQPQHF

v_gene: TRBV19
abundance: .
j_gene: TRBJ2-2
d_gene: TRBD2
CDR3nt: TGTGCCAGTAGTATGTTTTCCAGCGGGAGATGGGAGCTGTTTTTT
CDR3aa: CASSMFSSGRWELFF

v_gene: TRBV19
abundance: .
j_gene: TRBJ2-7
d_gene: TRBD1
CDR3nt: TGTGCCAGTAGTACGGGACAGGCCCACGAGCAGTACTTC
CDR3aa: CASSTGQAHEQYF